This record concerns one T cell receptor (beta chain) sequence. The antigen remains unidentified. Using RNA transcripts as the source, TCR beta CDR3 regions were amplified. HTBI primers were used for first-round RT-PCR of the TCR CDR3. TCRdb independently ran MiXCR on the multiplex PCR reads; one entry per CDR3 protein. The sample has 92,000 or so distinct CDR3 sequences; 51% are singletons. The sample originates from a study of T cells in Graves' hyperthyroidism and ophthalmopathy. Overall study results and limits: Using 13 V-J features, a model discriminated ophthalmopathy from stable hyperthyroidism.

The TCR originated in a woman in her forties with Graves' hyperthyroidism. Specimen: blood.

The CDR3 nucleotides read TGTGCCAGCAGCGTAGGGGCCGGGACAGGGGCGACTGGCTTAAACACCATATATTTT. Residues: CASSVGAGTGATGLNTIYF. The chain combines TRBV9 with TRBJ1-3; TRBD1 matches 10 bases. From germline, CDR1 is SGDLS and CDR2 YYNGEE. The CDR3 consists of 19 residues. V shed 0 bases, J shed 6 bases, and the junction held 15 bases outside the gene matches.